The TCR beta chain under discussion was sequenced for a study of blood T cell repertoires in COVID-19. Participant-reported clinical history was the basis for cohort assignment. The table came from immunoSEQ multiplex PCR; TCRdb's copy has only in-frame clones and leaves some out. The table shows about 310,000 clones, with approximately 86% occurring only once. The CDR3 contains 15 residues. Germline CDR1 reads KGHDR; CDR2 reads SFDVKD. V lost 0 bases, J lost 5 bases, and 5 bases stayed unmatched. The chain couples TRBV24-1 to TRBJ2-5; 7 bases map to TRBD1. The clonotype originates from a young woman who had recovered from COVID-19. Sequenced sample: PBMCs or T cells enriched from blood (not recorded which). CDR3 sequence: CATSDLGRGLETQYF. For the CDR3, the DNA is TGTGCCACCAGTGATTTGGGAAGGGGGCTTGAGACCCAGTACTTC.